The clone carrying this TCR beta chain was recorded only once. Its antigen is still unknown. These data originate in a study of blood T cells in healthy people across ages. Looking at the study overall: The capture of about one barcoded beta molecule per two T cells was achieved by template switching. Study results and limitations: PBMCs that were unsorted prevented a conclusive naive versus antigen-experienced comparison.

Each donor gave 9.5 to 10 milliliters of peripheral blood. The CDR3 sequence is 14 residues long. V lost 0 bases and J lost 4, with 8 bases in between. Per germline, CDR1 MGHRA and CDR2 YSYEKL. Sample-barcoded 5' priming and a J-beta primer mix drove a second PCR of 7 to 11 cycles. One entry per CDR3 protein results from TCRdb running MiXCR on the 5' RACE reads. The table lists some 800,000 distinct CDR3 sequences, more than 40% of them singletons. The material sequenced was blood. The rearrangement links TRBV4-1 to TRBJ2-3; D unresolved. The TCR was taken from a man aged 55 to 70 in good health. In DNA, the CDR3 is TGCGCCAGCAGCCAAGACCGAAAGGCAGATACGCAGTATTTT. The encoded protein is CASSQDRKADTQYF.